This T cell receptor beta chain was found in a study of technical replicates of blood from a few donors. This clone has a single count. The protocol was immunoSEQ multiplex PCR, while the TCRdb copy is restricted to in-frame clones and leaves out a portion. The top ten clones hold more than 0.3% of a sample with 75,000 to 90,000 clones, 90% to 95% of them seen once. This receptor was obtained from a human donor in good health. The sequencing input was T cells isolated from PBMCs.

The CDR3 loop reads CASKTATRNQPQHF. The CDR3 nucleotides read TGTGCCAGCAAAACCGCAACCAGGAATCAGCCCCAGCATTTT. This sequence joins TRBV6-5 and TRBJ1-5; D is unclear. Trimming took off 7 bases at V and 4 bases at J, with 14 bases between the two ends. Germline V gene data show CDR1 as MNHEY and CDR2 as SVGAGI. CDR3 length: 14 amino acids.